This T cell receptor beta chain appears in the sequencing data of a study of T cells in Graves' hyperthyroidism and ophthalmopathy. Study-wide context: The authors collected peripheral blood at initial diagnosis, before any treatment.

RNA transcripts served as the template for amplifying TCR beta CDR3 regions. The primer set for the first-round RT-PCR of the TCR CDR3 was HTBI. TCRdb independently ran MiXCR on the multiplex PCR reads; one entry per CDR3 protein. This table holds 650,000 to 750,000 distinct CDR3 sequences, roughly 15% found once. Sequenced sample: blood. This TCR was sampled from a woman younger than 30 with Graves' hyperthyroidism.

The chain's CDR3 is CASSFYRGGTEAFF. The CDR3 nucleotides are TGTGCCAGCAGTTTCTACAGGGGGGGGACTGAAGCTTTCTTT. V usage is TRBV3-1 and J usage is TRBJ1-1, with TRBD1 matching over 8 bases. CDR3 length: 14 amino acids. J lost 5 bases, V lost 6 bases, and 8 bases had no gene match. Germline values: CDR1 LGHDT, CDR2 YNNKEL (reference sequence).